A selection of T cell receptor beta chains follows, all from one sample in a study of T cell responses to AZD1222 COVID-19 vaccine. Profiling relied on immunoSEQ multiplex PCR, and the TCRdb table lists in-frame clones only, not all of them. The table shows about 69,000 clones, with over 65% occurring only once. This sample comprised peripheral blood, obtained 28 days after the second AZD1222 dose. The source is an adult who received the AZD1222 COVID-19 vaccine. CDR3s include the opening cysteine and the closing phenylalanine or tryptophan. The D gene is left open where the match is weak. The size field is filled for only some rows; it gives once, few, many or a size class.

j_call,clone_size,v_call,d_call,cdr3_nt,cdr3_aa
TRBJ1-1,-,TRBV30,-,TGTGCCTGGAGTACTCAGGCCCTAGAAGCTTTCTTT,CAWSTQALEAFF
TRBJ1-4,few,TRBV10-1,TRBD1,TGCGCCAGCAGAAGGACAGGGCATGCTAATGAAAAACTGTTTTTT,CASRRTGHANEKLFF
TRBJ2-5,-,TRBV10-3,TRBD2,TGTGCCATCAGTGAGTCAGATAGCGGGGTAGAGACCCAGTACTTC,CAISESDSGVETQYF
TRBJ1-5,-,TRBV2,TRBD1,TGTGCCAGCAGTGAAAAAGCGGACAGGGGGATTATGCAGCCCCAGCATTTT,CASSEKADRGIMQPQHF
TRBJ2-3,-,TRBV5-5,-,TGTGCCAGCAGTTCCCTTGGGGGTCGCACAGATACGCAGTATTTT,CASSSLGGRTDTQYF
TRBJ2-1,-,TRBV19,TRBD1,TGTGCCAGTAGTACCAGGACAGGGAGCTCCTACAATGAGCAGTTCTTC,CASSTRTGSSYNEQFF
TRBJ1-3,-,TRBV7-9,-,TGTGCCAGCAGCTTGGGGCAGGCCTCTGGAAACACCATATATTTT,CASSLGQASGNTIYF
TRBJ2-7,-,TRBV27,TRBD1,TGTGCCAGCAGTTTGTGGCAGGGGGCCTCTAACGAGCAGTACTTC,CASSLWQGASNEQYF
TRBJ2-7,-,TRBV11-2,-,TGTGCCAGCAGCTTTCTAGCCGCCCACGAGCAGTACTTC,CASSFLAAHEQYF
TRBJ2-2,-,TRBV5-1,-,TGCGCCAGCAGCTCCAACACCGGGGAGCTGTTTTTT,CASSSNTGELFF
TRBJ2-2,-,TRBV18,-,TGTGCCAGCTCACCGCAAATGAACACCGGGGAGCTGTTTTTT,CASSPQMNTGELFF
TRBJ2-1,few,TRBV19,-,TGTGCCAGTAGTAATTTCGGTGGGCTCGGGCAGTTCTTC,CASSNFGGLGQFF
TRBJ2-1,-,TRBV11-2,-,TGTGCCAGCAGCTATCTCCGGTTGCTCAATGAGCAGTTCTTC,CASSYLRLLNEQFF
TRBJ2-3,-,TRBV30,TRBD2,TGTGCCTGGAGTCCCTGGACTAGCGGGACCACAGATACGCAGTATTTT,CAWSPWTSGTTDTQYF
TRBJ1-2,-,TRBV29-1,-,TGCAGCGTTGATACTTTGGGCGGAGTAGGCTACACCTTC,CSVDTLGGVGYTF
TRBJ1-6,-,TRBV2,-,TGTGCCAGCAGTGAAGGGGGTATCCTCCACTTT,CASSEGGILHF
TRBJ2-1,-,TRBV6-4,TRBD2,TGTGCCAGCAGCGCCCTAGCGGGAGGTGGTTACAATGAGCAGTTCTTC,CASSALAGGGYNEQFF
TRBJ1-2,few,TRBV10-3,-,TGTGCCATCAGTGACGGACAATTCTATGGCTACACCTTC,CAISDGQFYGYTF
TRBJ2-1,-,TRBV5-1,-,TGCGCCAGCAGCGGGTGGTCCTACAATGAGCAGTTCTTC,CASSGWSYNEQFF
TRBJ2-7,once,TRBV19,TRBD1,TGTGCCAGTAGTATATATGGGACAGGGGTGTACGAGCAGTACTTC,CASSIYGTGVYEQYF
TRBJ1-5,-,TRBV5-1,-,TGCGCCAGCAGCCCCTCGGGGGAACAGCCCCAGCATTTT,CASSPSGEQPQHF
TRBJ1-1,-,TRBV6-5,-,TGTGCCAGCACCCCAGCAGACGGGAGGGTGACTGAAGCTTTCTTT,CASTPADGRVTEAFF
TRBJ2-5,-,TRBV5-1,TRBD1,TGCGCCAGCAGCCCAGGGACAGGGCTAGAGACCCAGTACTTC,CASSPGTGLETQYF
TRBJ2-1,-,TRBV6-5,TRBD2,TGTGCCAGCGAGCGGGGACCCTACAATGAGCAGTTCTTC,CASERGPYNEQFF
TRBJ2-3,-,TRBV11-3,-,TGTGCCAGCAGCCCCTCGACTAACCCGGCAGATACGCAGTATTTT,CASSPSTNPADTQYF
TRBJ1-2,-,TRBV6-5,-,TGTGCCAGCAGTTTCGTTCGGGCGAGTGGCTACACCTTC,CASSFVRASGYTF
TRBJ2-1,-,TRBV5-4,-,TGTGCCAGCAGTAGTCAGGGAGGCGAGCAGTTCTTC,CASSSQGGEQFF
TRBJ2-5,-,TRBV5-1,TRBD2,TGCGCCAGCAGCCCGCCTAGCGGCGTTTACCAAGAGACCCAGTACTTC,CASSPPSGVYQETQYF
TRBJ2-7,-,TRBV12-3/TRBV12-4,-,TGTGCCAGCAGTTCCTCGGGCTCCTACGAGCAGTACTTC,CASSSSGSYEQYF
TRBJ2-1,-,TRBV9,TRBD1,TGTGCCAGCACTCGGACAGGGGGCTCCTACAATGAGCAGTTCTTC,CASTRTGGSYNEQFF
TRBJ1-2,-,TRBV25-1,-,TGTGCCAGCAGTGAACTGAACTATGGCTACACCTTC,CASSELNYGYTF
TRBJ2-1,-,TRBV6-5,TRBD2,TGTGCCAGCAGTCCCGGACTAGGGGCCAATGAGCAGTTCTTC,CASSPGLGANEQFF
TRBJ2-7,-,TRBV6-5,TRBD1,TGTGCCAGCAGTACAGGACAGGGGTCCTACGAGCAGTACTTC,CASSTGQGSYEQYF
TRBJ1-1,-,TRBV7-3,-,TGTGCCAGCAGCTTAAATAGGGGGAACACTGAAGCTTTCTTT,CASSLNRGNTEAFF
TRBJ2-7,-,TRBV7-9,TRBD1,TGTGCCAGCAGTCTCAGGGGGCGATTGTACGAGCAGTACTTC,CASSLRGRLYEQYF
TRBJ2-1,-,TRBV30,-,TGTGCCTGGAGTAGCGGGCCCTACAATGAGCAGTTCTTC,CAWSSGPYNEQFF
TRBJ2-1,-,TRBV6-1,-,TGTGCCAGCAGTGAACGGACCGATAATGAGCAGTTCTTC,CASSERTDNEQFF
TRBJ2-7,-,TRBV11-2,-,TGTGCCAGCAGCTTAGGAACGGCCTACGAGCAGTACTTC,CASSLGTAYEQYF
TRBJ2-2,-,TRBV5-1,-,TGCGCCAGCAGCTTGGGAGGGGTAACCGGGGAGCTGTTTTTT,CASSLGGVTGELFF
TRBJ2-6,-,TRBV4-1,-,TGCGCCAGCAGCCAAGATCGCAGGGGAGCTGGGGCCAACGTCCTGACTTTC,CASSQDRRGAGANVLTF
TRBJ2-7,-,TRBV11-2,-,TGTGCCAGCAGCCTAGGGGAGCACTACGAGCAGTACTTC,CASSLGEHYEQYF
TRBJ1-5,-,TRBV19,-,TGTGCCAGTAGTGTCACAGGGAGCAATCAGCCCCAGCATTTT,CASSVTGSNQPQHF
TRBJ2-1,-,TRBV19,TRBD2,TGTGCCAGTAGTATTTTCGGCGGGAGTAACAATGAGCAGTTCTTC,CASSIFGGSNNEQFF
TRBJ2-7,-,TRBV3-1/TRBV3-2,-,TGTGCCAGCAGCCAAGGGGGGAATATGAACGAGCAGTACTTC,CASSQGGNMNEQYF
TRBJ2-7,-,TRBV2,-,TGTGCCAGTGGGATGGCCTACTACGAGCAGTACTTC,CASGMAYYEQYF
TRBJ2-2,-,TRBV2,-,TGTGCCAGCGGAACAGGGACCACCGGGGAGCTGTTTTTT,CASGTGTTGELFF
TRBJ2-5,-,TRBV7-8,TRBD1,TGTGCCAGCAGCCCCTGGACAGGAGAGACCCAGTACTTC,CASSPWTGETQYF
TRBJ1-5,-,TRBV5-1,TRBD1,TGCGCCAGCAGCAGGACAGGGGACAGCAATCAGCCCCAGCATTTT,CASSRTGDSNQPQHF
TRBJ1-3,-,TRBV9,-,TGTGCCAGCAGCGATACAGGGACGGGAAACACCATATATTTT,CASSDTGTGNTIYF
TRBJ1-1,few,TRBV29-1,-,TGCAGCGTGTTACAGTCGAACACTGAAGCTTTCTTT,CSVLQSNTEAFF
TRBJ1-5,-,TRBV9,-,TGTGCCAGCAGCGAATCTAGGCAGTCCAATCAGCCCCAGCATTTT,CASSESRQSNQPQHF
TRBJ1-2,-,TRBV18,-,TGTGCCAGCTCACCCCTCGACAAGGAATATGGCTACACCTTC,CASSPLDKEYGYTF
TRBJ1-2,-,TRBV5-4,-,TGTGCCAGCAGCTTGGACGGAAACTATGGCTACACCTTC,CASSLDGNYGYTF
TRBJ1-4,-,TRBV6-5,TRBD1,TGTGCCAGCGGATGGACAGGGGGGGCTGAAAAACTGTTTTTT,CASGWTGGAEKLFF
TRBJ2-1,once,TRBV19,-,TGTGCCACTCAGAAAACGGGTTACAATGAGCAGTTCTTC,CATQKTGYNEQFF
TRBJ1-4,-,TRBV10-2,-,TGCGCCAGCAGTGAATTATGGGGGTGGAGCACTAATGAAAAACTGTTTTTT,CASSELWGWSTNEKLFF
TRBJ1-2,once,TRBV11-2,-,TGTGCCAGCAGCAAGAATAACTATGGCTACACCTTC,CASSKNNYGYTF
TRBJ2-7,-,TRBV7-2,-,TGTGCCAGCAGCTTAGGTCTAGGCTACGAGCAGTACTTC,CASSLGLGYEQYF